This T cell receptor (beta chain) was sequenced in a study of blood T cell repertoires in COVID-19. Study-level information: T cells, B-cell-depleted T cells, or PBMCs provided the cDNA or gDNA that served as material.

Some clones are missing from TCRdb's copy, which holds only in-frame ones; the method was immunoSEQ multiplex PCR. There are approximately 300,000 clones in the sample; roughly four fifths occur only once, and around a sixth lies in the top ten. The V gene lost 6 bases and the J gene lost 3 bases, with 17 bases spanning the gap. This CDR3 contains 16 residues. Per the germline V gene, CDR1 is LNHDA and CDR2 is SQIVND (reference sequence). V gene TRBV19 combines with J gene TRBJ2-2; tentative D call: TRBD1 (5 bases). Sequencing used peripheral blood. The origin of this receptor is a person aged 70 to 85 with COVID-19, enrolled during active disease. Written as DNA, the CDR3 is TGTGCCAGTAGATCGCAGGCAGGGTCCTACACCGGGGAGCTGTTTTTT. Protein: CASRSQAGSYTGELFF.